This passage covers 21 T cell receptor beta chains from one sample sequenced in a study of T cells after yellow fever vaccination. MiXCR, run by TCRdb on the 5' RACE reads, gives a single entry per CDR3 protein. The repertoire has 60,000 to 95,000 distinct CDR3 sequences, around 7.1% of them found once; the top ten carry 25% to 35%. The source was CD8+ T cells sorted from PBMCs, collected around 10 days after the first yellow fever vaccination. These receptors were obtained from a man between 18 and 35 years old who received the YFV17D yellow fever vaccine.

J is TRBJ2-1 and V is TRBV6-2 or TRBV6-3, with D tentatively TRBD1 (6 bases). The CDR3 is 15 amino acids. The ends were cut back, 4 bases at V and 1 base at J, with 11 bases in the middle. Germline V gene sequence: CDR1 MNHEY, CDR2 SVGEGT. The CDR3 DNA is TGTGCCAGCAGTTCGTCAGGGGAATCCTACAATGAGCAGTTCTTC. It is translated as CASSSSGESYNEQFF.

This clonotype was found many times. The chain couples TRBV6-2 or TRBV6-3 to TRBJ2-3; D is unresolved. From germline, CDR1 is MNHEY and CDR2 SVGEGT. CDR3 length: 15 residues. Trimming removed 0 bases at V and 0 bases at J, with 7 bases between. This CDR3 is CASSYSIDSTDTQYF. In DNA form, the CDR3 reads TGTGCCAGCAGTTACTCGATAGACAGCACAGATACGCAGTATTTT.

This clonotype was seen ten or more times. The V gene is TRBV13, the J gene TRBJ1-5, with a possible D match to TRBD1 (6 bases). V was clipped by 8 bases and J by 3 bases, with 26 bases between them. The V gene's germline CDR1 is PRHDT and CDR2 FYEKMQ (reference sequence). The CDR3 length is 18 residues. In nucleotides, the CDR3 is TGTGCCAGCTCCCAGACGGGGGGCCAAGACCCCTCCAATCAGCCCCAGCATTTT. Its protein is CASSQTGGQDPSNQPQHF. Variable domain in full (rest from reference TRBV13 and TRBJ1-5): AAGVIQSPRHLIKEKRETATLKCYPIPRHDTVYWYQQGPGQDPQFLISFYEKMQSDKGSIPDRFSAQQFSDYHSELNMSSLELGDSALYFCASSQTGGQDPSNQPQHFGDGTRLSIL.

This chain uses TRBV4-1 with TRBJ1-1; weak D call: TRBD1 (6 bases). CDR3 length: 15 amino acids. The V gene's germline CDR1 is MGHRA and CDR2 YSYEKL. V lost 1 base to trimming and J lost 6 bases, with 15 bases between them. The DNA of the CDR3 is TGCGCCAGCAGCCAAGTTGAACCAGGGGCCGCTGAAGCTTTCTTT. Amino acids: CASSQVEPGAAEAFF.

V and J are TRBV4-3 and TRBJ2-1; 15 positions agree with TRBD2. The germline CDR1 and CDR2 sequences are LGHNA and YSLEER. V shed 5 bases and J 1 base; nucleotides not matched to a gene: 3. This CDR3 contains 17 residues. CDR3: CASSEGLAGGSYNEQFF. DNA for the CDR3: TGCGCCAGCAGCGAAGGACTAGCGGGGGGGTCCTACAATGAGCAGTTCTTC.

The chain employs TRBV27 and TRBJ1-5, with 7 bases that match TRBD1. The CDR3 runs to 14 residues. Germline CDR1 is MNHEY and CDR2 is SMNVEV (reference sequence). V dropped 2 bases and J dropped 5; count of bases not matched to a gene: 3. CDR3 DNA: TGTGCCAGCAGTTTACAGGGGGTTTATCAGCCCCAGCATTTT. Its translation is CASSLQGVYQPQHF.

The chain links TRBV7-2 to TRBJ2-7; tentatively, D is TRBD1 or TRBD2 (5 bases each). Trimming removed 2 bases at V and 6 bases at J, with 14 bases between. The CDR3 has 14 residues. CDR1 SGHTA and CDR2 FQGNSA come from the germline V gene. CDR3 in DNA: TGTGCCAGCAGCTTACAGAGGGGCCGAGGCGAGCAGTACTTC. Translating gives CASSLQRGRGEQYF.

There are many counts of this clonotype. The chain recombines TRBV5-6 with TRBJ2-7, with D perhaps TRBD2 (6 bases). Per the germline V gene, CDR1 is SGHDT and CDR2 is YYEEEE. The CDR3 contains 14 residues. Trimming left V 0 bases short and J 4 bases short, with 11 bases between. This CDR3 reads CASSLGGGSYEQYF. The CDR3 DNA sequence: TGTGCCAGCAGCTTGGGTGGAGGGAGTTACGAGCAGTACTTC. The whole variable domain, filled in from reference TRBV5-6 and TRBJ2-7, reads DAGVTQSPTHLIKTRGQQVTLRCSPKSGHDTVSWYQQALGQGPQFIFQYYEEEERQRGNFPDRFSGHQFPNYSSELNVNALLLGDSALYLCASSLGGGSYEQYFGPGTRLTVT.

This clonotype was seen ten or more times. The V and J genes are TRBV25-1 and TRBJ1-1; maybe TRBD1 (5 bases). Per germline, CDR1 MGHDK and CDR2 SYGVNS. The V and J ends lost 10 bases and 8 bases respectively, with 20 bases between them. The CDR3 is made up of 13 amino acids. CDR3 loop: CATGMGSVGEAFF. The CDR3 DNA follows: TGTGCCACAGGGATGGGATCAGTCGGGGAAGCTTTCTTT.

This clonotype was counted only a few times. The chain couples TRBV5-1 to TRBJ1-4; D remains unclear. The CDR3 extends over 15 amino acids. The ends were cut back, 2 bases at V and 0 bases at J, with 8 bases in the middle. Germline-derived CDR1 and CDR2 are SGHRS and YFSETQ. The CDR3 loop is CASSLRRTTNEKLFF. The CDR3 region has the DNA TGCGCCAGCAGCTTAAGGAGGACAACTAATGAAAAACTGTTTTTT.

This clonotype was picked up a small number of times. The rearrangement links TRBV19 to TRBJ1-5, with 8 bases lining up with TRBD1. After removal of 8 bases from V and 6 bases from J, the junction contained 3 bases not matched to a gene. There are 12 residues in the CDR3. The germline CDR1 and CDR2 sequences are LNHDA and SQIVND (reference sequence). CDR3 DNA: TGTGCCAGTCAGGGGGCAGGTCAGCCCCAGCATTTT. Translated: CASQGAGQPQHF.

This clonotype turned up a few times. This chain links TRBV12-3 or TRBV12-4 with TRBJ2-3; D is unresolved. This CDR3 is 14 amino acids long. The V and J ends lost 3 bases and 1 base respectively, with 8 bases between them. CDR3 sequence (DNA): TGTGCCAGCAGTTTCCAGCACCGCACAGATACGCAGTATTTT. Amino acids: CASSFQHRTDTQYF.

This clonotype was detected a few times. The CDR3 nucleotides are TGTGCCAGCAGCTTAAACCCCTCTAGCGGGGAGCTGTTTTTT. Translating it yields CASSLNPSSGELFF. V is TRBV7-3 and J is TRBJ2-2, with D hard to call. The CDR3 length is 14 residues. The germline gives CDR1 SGHTA, CDR2 FQGTGA. The germline V and J ends were trimmed by 1 base and 7 bases, with 10 bases remaining between them.

This clonotype was found many times. The genes are TRBV4-3 and TRBJ2-3; possible D gene TRBD2, 6 bases. The V gene's germline CDR1 is LGHNA and CDR2 YSLEER. Deletions cut 0 bases from V and 5 bases from J, with 12 bases between. This CDR3 region has 15 residues. The CDR3 sequence: CASSQDSRGLDTQYF. The CDR3 nucleotides read TGCGCCAGCAGCCAAGACTCGCGGGGTCTAGATACGCAGTATTTT.

Ten or more counts support this clonotype. The J gene is TRBJ2-3, the V gene TRBV10-3; possibly TRBD1 for D (6 bases). CDR3 length: 16 amino acids. V was clipped by 6 bases and J by 0 bases, with 16 bases between them. The germline V gene encodes CDR1 ENHRY and CDR2 SYGVKD. CDR3 region: CAIRSPDSSSTDTQYF. The CDR3 bases are TGTGCCATCAGGTCTCCGGACAGCTCTAGCACAGATACGCAGTATTTT.

This clonotype was detected many times. V usage is TRBV6-5 and J usage is TRBJ2-2; TRBD2 matches at 8 bases. V lost 0 bases, J lost 6 bases, and 12 bases stayed unmatched. This CDR3 contains 18 residues. Germline CDR1 and CDR2: MNHEY and SVGAGI. The CDR3, as DNA: TGTGCCAGCAGTTACTCGATGCCTTTGCCGGGGGGGGCCGGGGAGCTGTTTTTT. It codes for CASSYSMPLPGGAGELFF.

The chain has TRBV11-1 and TRBJ2-1, with TRBD2 matching over 7 bases. The CDR3 covers 19 residues. V dropped 4 bases and J dropped 4; count of bases not matched to a gene: 19. The germline V gene has CDR1 SGHAT and CDR2 FQDESV (reference sequence). The DNA of the CDR3 is TGTGCCAGCAGCTGGACTAGTCTCGGGTCCCCTCGTCTTTACAATGAGCAGTTCTTC. Residues: CASSWTSLGSPRLYNEQFF.

The chain combines TRBV7-8 with TRBJ1-1, with D perhaps TRBD1 (6 bases). The CDR3 length is 14 residues. V was pared by 5 bases and J by 0 bases, with 10 bases between. Germline CDR1 reads SGHVS; CDR2 reads FQNEAQ. CDR3 region: CASSQGLMNTEAFF. The CDR3 region has the DNA TGTGCCAGCAGCCAGGGGTTAATGAACACTGAAGCTTTCTTT.

This clonotype was found many times. This chain joins TRBV4-1 and TRBJ2-3, with a weak D call TRBD2 (6 bases). The CDR3 has 16 residues. Trimming stripped 4 bases from V and 1 base from J, with 15 bases between. Per germline, CDR1 MGHRA and CDR2 YSYEKL. CDR3 nucleotide sequence: TGCGCCAGCAGCCTCCCGGGACTCCCAGGCACAGATACGCAGTATTTT. It codes for CASSLPGLPGTDTQYF.

This clonotype has at least ten counts. The gene calls are TRBV6-2 or TRBV6-3 and TRBJ1-1; D is uncertain. V lost 2 bases to trimming and J lost 7 bases, with 11 bases between them. The CDR3 contains 13 residues. Germline V gives CDR1 MNHEY, CDR2 SVGEGT. The CDR3 bases are TGTGCCAGCAGTTACGATGTCGGCCTTGAAGCTTTCTTT. As protein: CASSYDVGLEAFF.

The chain couples TRBV5-1 to TRBJ2-7; 10 nucleotides align to TRBD2. The CDR3 consists of 15 residues. The ends lost 4 bases at V and 9 bases at J; junction bases unmatched: 13. CDR1 is SGHRS, CDR2 YFSETQ, per germline. In DNA, the CDR3 is TGCGCCAGCAGCCCGTGGATTAGCGGGGGGCCCTGGCAGTACTTC. Translated, it gives CASSPWISGGPWQYF. The entire variable domain, with the rest obtained from reference TRBV5-1 and TRBJ2-7, is as follows: KAGVTQTPRYLIKTRGQQVTLSCSPISGHRSVSWYQQTPGQGLQFLFEYFSETQRNKGNFPGRFSGRQFSNSRSEMNVSTLELGDSALYLCASSPWISGGPWQYFGPGTRLTVT.